This entry is about one TCR beta chain. The junction differs from germline at one of its ends, possibly a read error. This sample was taken from a study of blood T cell repertoires in COVID-19. Study context: Sources were T cells, B-cell-depleted T cells, or PBMCs; the material itself was cDNA or gDNA.

The protocol was immunoSEQ multiplex PCR, while the TCRdb copy is restricted to in-frame clones and leaves out a portion. The sample lists 650,000 to 800,000 clones, 85% to 90% occurring once. Germline CDR1 and CDR2: MNHEY and SVGAGI. The CDR3 has 11 residues. This TCR was recovered from a woman under 30 with acute or convalescent COVID-19. The chain joins TRBV6-5 to TRBJ2-7; D is uncertain. Sequencing was carried out using peripheral blood. DNA for the CDR3: TGTGCCAGCGAAGGTCAGGCTTATCTGGACTTC. The encoded protein is CASEGQAYLDF.